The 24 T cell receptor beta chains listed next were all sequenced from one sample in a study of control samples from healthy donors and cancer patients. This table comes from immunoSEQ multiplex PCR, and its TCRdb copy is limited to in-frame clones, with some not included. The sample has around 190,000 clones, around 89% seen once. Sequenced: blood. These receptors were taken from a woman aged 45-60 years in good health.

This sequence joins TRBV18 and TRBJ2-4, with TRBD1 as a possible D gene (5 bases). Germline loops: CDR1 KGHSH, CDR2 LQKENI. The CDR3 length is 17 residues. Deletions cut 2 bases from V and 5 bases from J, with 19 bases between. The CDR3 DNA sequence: TGTGCCAGCTCACCAGGTCGGCAGGGTATTACCCAAAACATTCAGTACTTC. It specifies CASSPGRQGITQNIQYF. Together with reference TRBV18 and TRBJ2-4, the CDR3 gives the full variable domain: NAGVMQNPRHLVRRRGQEARLRCSPMKGHSHVYWYRQLPEEGLKFMVYLQKENIIDESGMPKERFSAEFPKEGPSILRIQQVVRGDSAAYFCASSPGRQGITQNIQYFGAGTRLSVL.

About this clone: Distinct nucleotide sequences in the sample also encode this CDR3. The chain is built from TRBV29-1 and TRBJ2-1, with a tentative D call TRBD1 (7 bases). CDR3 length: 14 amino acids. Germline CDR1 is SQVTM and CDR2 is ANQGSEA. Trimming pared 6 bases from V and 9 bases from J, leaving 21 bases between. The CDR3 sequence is CSVVGQGGIIEQFF. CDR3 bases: TGCAGCGTGGTAGGCCAGGGGGGAATTATTGAGCAGTTCTTC.

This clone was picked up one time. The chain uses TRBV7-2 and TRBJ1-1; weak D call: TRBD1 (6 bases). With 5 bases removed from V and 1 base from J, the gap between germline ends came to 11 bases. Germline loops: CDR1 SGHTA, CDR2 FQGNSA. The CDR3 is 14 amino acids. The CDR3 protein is CASSAGVWNTEAFF. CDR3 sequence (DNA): TGTGCCAGCAGCGCAGGGGTCTGGAACACTGAAGCTTTCTTT.

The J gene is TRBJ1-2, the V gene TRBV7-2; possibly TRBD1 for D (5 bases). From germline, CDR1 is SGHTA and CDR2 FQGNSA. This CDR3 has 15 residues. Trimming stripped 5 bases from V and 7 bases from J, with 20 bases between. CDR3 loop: CASSRQGAPVLGYTF. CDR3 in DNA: TGTGCCAGCAGCCGTCAAGGGGCTCCTGTGCTTGGCTACACCTTC.

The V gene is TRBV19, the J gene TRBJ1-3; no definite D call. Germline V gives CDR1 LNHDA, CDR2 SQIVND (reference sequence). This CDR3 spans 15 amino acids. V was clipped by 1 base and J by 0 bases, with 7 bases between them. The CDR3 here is CASSIGPDSGNTIYF. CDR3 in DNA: TGTGCCAGTAGTATAGGTCCGGACTCTGGAAACACCATATATTTT.

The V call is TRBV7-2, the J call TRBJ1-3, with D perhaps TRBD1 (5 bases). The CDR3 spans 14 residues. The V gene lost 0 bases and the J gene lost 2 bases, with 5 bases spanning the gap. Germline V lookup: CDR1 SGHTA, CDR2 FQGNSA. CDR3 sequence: CASSLAGAGNTIYF. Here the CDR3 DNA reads TGTGCCAGCAGCTTAGCGGGGGCTGGAAACACCATATATTTT.

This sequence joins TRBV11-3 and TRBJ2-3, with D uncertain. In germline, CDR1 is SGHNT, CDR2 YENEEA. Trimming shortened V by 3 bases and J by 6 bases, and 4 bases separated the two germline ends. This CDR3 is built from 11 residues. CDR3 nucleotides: TGTGCCAGCAGCTTGGAGGATACGCAGTATTTT. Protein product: CASSLEDTQYF. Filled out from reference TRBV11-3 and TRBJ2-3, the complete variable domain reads EAGVVQSPRYKIIEKKQPVAFWCNPISGHNTLYWYLQNLGQGPELLIRYENEEAVDDSQLPKDRFSAERLKGVDSTLKIQPAELGDSAVYLCASSLEDTQYFGPGTRLTVL.

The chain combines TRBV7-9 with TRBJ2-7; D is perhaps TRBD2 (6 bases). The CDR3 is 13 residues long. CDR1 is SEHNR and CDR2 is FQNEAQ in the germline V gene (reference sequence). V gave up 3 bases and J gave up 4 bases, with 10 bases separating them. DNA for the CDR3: TGTGCCAGCAGCTTCCTTGGGACTTACGAGCAGTACTTC. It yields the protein CASSFLGTYEQYF.

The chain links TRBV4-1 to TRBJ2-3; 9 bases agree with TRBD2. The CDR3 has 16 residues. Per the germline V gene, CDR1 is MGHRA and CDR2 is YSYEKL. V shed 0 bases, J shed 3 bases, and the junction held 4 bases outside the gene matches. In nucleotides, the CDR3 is TGCGCCAGCAGCCAAGAAGTAAGCGGGAGGACAGATACGCAGTATTTT. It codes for CASSQEVSGRTDTQYF.

The CDR3 region has the DNA TGTGCCACCAGTGGGGGGACGACAGGGGGTAACATTCAGTACTTC. It codes for CATSGGTTGGNIQYF. This rearrangement joins TRBV24-1 to TRBJ2-4, with 9 bases that match TRBD1. V trimming: 5 bases; J trimming: 7 bases; junction bases outside the gene matches: 8. Germline V gives CDR1 KGHDR, CDR2 SFDVKD. The CDR3 sequence is 15 residues long.

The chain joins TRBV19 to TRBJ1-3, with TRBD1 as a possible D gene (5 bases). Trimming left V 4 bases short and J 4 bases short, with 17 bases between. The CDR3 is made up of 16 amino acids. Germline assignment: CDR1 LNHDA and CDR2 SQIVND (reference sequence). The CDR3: CASSNSGRDVGNTIYF. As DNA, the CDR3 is TGTGCCAGTAGTAATTCCGGCAGGGACGTCGGAAACACCATATATTTT.

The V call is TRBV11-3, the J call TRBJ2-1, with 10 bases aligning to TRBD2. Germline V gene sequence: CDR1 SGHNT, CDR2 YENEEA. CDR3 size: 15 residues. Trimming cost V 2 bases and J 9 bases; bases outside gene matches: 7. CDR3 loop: CASSLRAGGEGEQFF. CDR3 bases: TGTGCCAGCAGCTTACGAGCGGGAGGGGAGGGTGAGCAGTTCTTC.

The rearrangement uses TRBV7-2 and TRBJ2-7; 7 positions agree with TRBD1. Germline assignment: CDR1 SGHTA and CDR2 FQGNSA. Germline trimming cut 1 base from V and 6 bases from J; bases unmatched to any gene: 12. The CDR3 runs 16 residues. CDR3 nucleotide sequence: TGTGCCAGCAGCTTAGTGGCTCGGACAGGCAGCGGCGAGCAGTACTTC. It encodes CASSLVARTGSGEQYF. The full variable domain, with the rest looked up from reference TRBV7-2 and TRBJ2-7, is GAGVSQSPSNKVTEKGKDVELRCDPISGHTALYWYRQSLGQGLEFLIYFQGNSAPDKSGLPSDRFSAERTGGSVSTLTIQRTQQEDSAVYLCASSLVARTGSGEQYFGPGTRLTVT.

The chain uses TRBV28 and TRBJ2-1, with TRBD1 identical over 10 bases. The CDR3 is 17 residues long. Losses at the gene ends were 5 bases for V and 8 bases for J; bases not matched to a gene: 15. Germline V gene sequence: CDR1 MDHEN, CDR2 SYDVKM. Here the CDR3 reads CASSPHPGTGAGDEQFF. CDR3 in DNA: TGTGCCAGCAGTCCCCACCCCGGGACAGGGGCCGGTGATGAGCAGTTCTTC.

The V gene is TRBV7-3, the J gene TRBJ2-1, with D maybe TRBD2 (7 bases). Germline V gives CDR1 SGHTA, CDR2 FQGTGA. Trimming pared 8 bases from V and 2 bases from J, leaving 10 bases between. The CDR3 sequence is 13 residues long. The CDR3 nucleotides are TGTGCCAGCGGGAGGGACACCTACAATGAGCAGTTCTTC. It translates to CASGRDTYNEQFF.

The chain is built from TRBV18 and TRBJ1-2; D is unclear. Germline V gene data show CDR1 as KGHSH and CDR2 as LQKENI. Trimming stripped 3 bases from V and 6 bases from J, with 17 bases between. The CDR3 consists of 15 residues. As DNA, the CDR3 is TGTGCCAGCTCACCCTCGTCTGAGGTTGGGAATGGCTACACCTTC. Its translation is CASSPSSEVGNGYTF.

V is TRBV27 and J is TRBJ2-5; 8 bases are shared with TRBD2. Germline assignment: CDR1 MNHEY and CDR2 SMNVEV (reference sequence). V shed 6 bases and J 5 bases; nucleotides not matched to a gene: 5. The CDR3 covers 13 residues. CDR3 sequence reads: CASSGGGWETQYF. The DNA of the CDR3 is TGTGCCAGCAGCGGGGGGGGCTGGGAGACCCAGTACTTC.

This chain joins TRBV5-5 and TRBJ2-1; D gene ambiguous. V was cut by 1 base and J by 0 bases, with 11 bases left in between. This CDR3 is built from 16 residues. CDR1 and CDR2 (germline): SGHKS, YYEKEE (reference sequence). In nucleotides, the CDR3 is TGTGCCAGCAGCTTGTCAATCCAGAGCTCCTACAATGAGCAGTTCTTC. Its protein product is CASSLSIQSSYNEQFF.

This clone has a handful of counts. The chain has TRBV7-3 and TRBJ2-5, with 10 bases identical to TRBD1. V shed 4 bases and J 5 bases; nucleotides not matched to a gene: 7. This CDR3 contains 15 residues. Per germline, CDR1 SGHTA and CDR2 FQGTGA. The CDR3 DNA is TGTGCCAGCAGCTCCTCGACAGGGGGCCTGGAGACCCAGTACTTC. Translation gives CASSSSTGGLETQYF.

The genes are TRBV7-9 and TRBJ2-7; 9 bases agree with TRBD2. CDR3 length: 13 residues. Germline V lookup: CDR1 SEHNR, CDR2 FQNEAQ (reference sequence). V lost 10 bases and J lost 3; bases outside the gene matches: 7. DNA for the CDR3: TGTGCCATCGTCCTAGCGGGGTACTACGAGCAGTACTTC. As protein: CAIVLAGYYEQYF.

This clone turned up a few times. CDR3 region: CASSVDRGGQPQHF. The DNA of the CDR3 is TGTGCCAGCAGCGTAGACAGGGGGGGTCAGCCCCAGCATTTT. V usage is TRBV9 and J usage is TRBJ1-5; 8 bases are shared with TRBD1. Germline CDR1 is SGDLS and CDR2 is YYNGEE. This CDR3 region has 14 residues. The V segment lost 0 bases and the J segment 6 bases; nucleotides outside the gene matches: 2.

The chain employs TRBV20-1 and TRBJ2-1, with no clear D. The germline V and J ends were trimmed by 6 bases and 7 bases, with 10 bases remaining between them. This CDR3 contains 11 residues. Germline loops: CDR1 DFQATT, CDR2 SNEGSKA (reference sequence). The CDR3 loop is CSAGRVNEQFF. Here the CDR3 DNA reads TGCAGTGCGGGCCGGGTGAATGAGCAGTTCTTC.

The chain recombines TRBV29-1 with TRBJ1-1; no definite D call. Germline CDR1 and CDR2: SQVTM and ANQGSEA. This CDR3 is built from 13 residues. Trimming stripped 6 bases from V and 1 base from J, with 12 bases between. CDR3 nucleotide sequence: TGCAGCGTAGCCCCGAGACAGAACACTGAAGCTTTCTTT. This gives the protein CSVAPRQNTEAFF.

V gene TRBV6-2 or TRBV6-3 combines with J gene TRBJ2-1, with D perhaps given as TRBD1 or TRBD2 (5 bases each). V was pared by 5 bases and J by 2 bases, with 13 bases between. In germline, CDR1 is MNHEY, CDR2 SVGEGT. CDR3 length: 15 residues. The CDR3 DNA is TGTGCCAGCAGTGCCGGGGACCCGACCTACAATGAGCAGTTCTTC. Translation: CASSAGDPTYNEQFF.